These 16 T cell receptor beta chains were all obtained from the same sample, sequenced in a study of graft-versus-host responses after intestinal transplantation. No cognate antigen is known for these TCRs. Repertoires were generated with immunoSEQ multiplex PCR, while TCRdb's copy carries only in-frame clones and drops some. The sample holds 90,000 to 150,000 clones; roughly 95% are singletons and the top ten take more than 2.5%. Sequencing used unstimulated CD8+ T cells sorted from spleen or lymph node cells, obtained before intestinal transplant. All receptors derive from a human donor who received an intestinal transplant.

The genes are TRBV10-1 and TRBJ1-5; no clear D. CDR3 length: 14 residues. Germline V gene sequence: CDR1 WNHNN, CDR2 SYGVQD (reference sequence). V was trimmed by 7 bases and J by 0 bases, leaving 10 bases between them. For the CDR3, the DNA is TGCGCCAGCACACGTCGGGATAGCAATCAGCCCCAGCATTTT. It codes for CASTRRDSNQPQHF.

The genes are TRBV28 and TRBJ1-2; 8 nucleotides align to TRBD1. Germline V lookup: CDR1 MDHEN, CDR2 SYDVKM. CDR3 size: 16 residues. V dropped 6 bases and J dropped 7; count of bases not matched to a gene: 16. The chain's CDR3 is CASRLTGTGSVGGYTF. CDR3 bases: TGTGCCAGCAGGCTAACCGGGACAGGTTCCGTGGGTGGCTACACCTTC.

On this clone itself: The DNA is left out, because the CDR3 cannot be placed on it with certainty; the CDR3 is given as TCRdb lists it. The V gene is TRBV5-6, the J gene TRBJ2-1; the D segment call TRBD2 is taken from the table without a DNA check. CDR1 and CDR2 from the germline V gene are SGHDT and YYEEEE. A total of 12 residues make up the CDR3, ends included. The CDR3 region is CASSFASGSTFF.

The genes are TRBV4-1 and TRBJ2-7, with 7 bases fitting TRBD1. The CDR3 covers 14 residues. Germline V gene lookup returns CDR1 MGHRA and CDR2 YSYEKL. The J segment lost 4 bases and the V segment lost 2 bases, leaving 5 bases of the junction unmatched. The CDR3 region is CASSQITGEYEQYF. The DNA for the CDR3 is TGCGCCAGCAGCCAAATCACAGGGGAGTACGAGCAGTACTTC.

This chain links TRBV25-1 with TRBJ2-7, with a weak D call TRBD2 (6 bases). This CDR3 is built from 18 residues. From germline, CDR1 is MGHDK and CDR2 SYGVNS. Trimming removed 7 bases at V and 1 base at J, with 26 bases between. CDR3 protein: CASTESSEPGLKSYEQYF. CDR3 bases: TGTGCCAGCACTGAGTCCTCGGAACCGGGACTGAAATCCTACGAGCAGTACTTC.

This clone showed up just once. The chain recombines TRBV28 with TRBJ2-3; D ambiguous. The CDR3 contains 11 residues. V was trimmed by 7 bases and J by 6 bases, leaving 8 bases between them. Germline values: CDR1 MDHEN, CDR2 SYDVKM. The CDR3 DNA reads TGTGCCAGCACCCTGGGGGATACGCAGTATTTT. This gives the protein CASTLGDTQYF.

This chain links TRBV6-5 with TRBJ2-2; weak D call: TRBD2 (5 bases). The ends were cut back, 4 bases at V and 2 bases at J, with 14 bases in the middle. Germline V gene lookup returns CDR1 MNHEY and CDR2 SVGAGI. The CDR3 is made up of 16 amino acids. CDR3 DNA sequence: TGTGCCAGCAGTTTAGTGCGGACTCCAAACACCGGGGAGCTGTTTTTT. It codes for CASSLVRTPNTGELFF.

The chain joins TRBV4-2 to TRBJ1-2, with D perhaps matching TRBD1 (5 bases). Per germline, CDR1 LGHNA and CDR2 YNFKEQ. The CDR3 is 15 amino acids. Between the trimmed V and J ends, which lost 1 base and 1 base, there was a span of 10 bases. In nucleotides, the CDR3 is TGTGCCAGCAGCCAAGGTTTTCAGGGTAACTATGGCTACACCTTC. This encodes CASSQGFQGNYGYTF.

The gene calls are TRBV4-3 and TRBJ2-1; 7 bases line up with TRBD2. Germline lookup yields CDR1 LGHNA and CDR2 YSLEER. V was pared by 0 bases and J by 7 bases, with 9 bases of the junction left unmatched. There are 16 residues in the CDR3. The CDR3 DNA sequence: TGCGCCAGCAGCCAAGACCCTAGCGGCAGTTTAAATGAGCAGTTCTTC. Its translation is CASSQDPSGSLNEQFF.

The chain employs TRBV7-2 and TRBJ1-1; D is undetermined. Trimming removed 3 bases from V and 0 bases from J, with 14 bases in between. The CDR3 covers 16 residues. Germline V gives CDR1 SGHTA, CDR2 FQGNSA. Written as DNA, the CDR3 is TGTGCCAGCAGCTTGCGCCGAGAACGCATGAACACTGAAGCTTTCTTT. Encoded protein: CASSLRRERMNTEAFF.

On this clone itself: The junction departs from the called germline gene at one end, perhaps through a read error. V usage is TRBV4-1 and J usage is TRBJ1-5, with D possibly TRBD1 on 6 matching bases. Per germline, CDR1 MGHRA and CDR2 YSYEKL. The CDR3 runs 15 residues. The CDR3 protein is CASSQARGGDQPQHF. Here the CDR3 DNA reads TGTGCCAGCAGCCAAGCTAGGGGGGGCGATCAGCCCCAGCATTTT.

This rearrangement joins TRBV4-1 to TRBJ2-1, with TRBD2 matching 8 bases. The V segment lost 9 bases and the J segment 3 bases; nucleotides outside the gene matches: 1. Germline V gene sequence: CDR1 MGHRA, CDR2 YSYEKL. CDR3 length: 12 residues. The CDR3 region has the DNA TGCGCCAGTAGCGGGATCTACAATGAGCAGTTCTTC. Residues: CASSGIYNEQFF.

V is TRBV7-8 and J is TRBJ2-7; the D is unclear. Germline CDR1 reads SGHVS; CDR2 reads FQNEAQ. The V end was cut by 2 bases, the J end by 6 bases, with 5 bases between. CDR3 size: 11 residues. DNA for the CDR3: TGTGCCAGCAGCTTAACGGCCGAGCAGTACTTC. As protein: CASSLTAEQYF.

This chain connects TRBV15 to TRBJ2-1; no clear D gene. The V gene's germline CDR1 is LNHNV and CDR2 YYDKDF (reference sequence). This CDR3 is built from 12 residues. Deletions cut 5 bases from V and 5 bases from J, with 7 bases between. CDR3 sequence reads: CATSGPDNEQFF. In nucleotides, the CDR3 is TGTGCCACCAGCGGACCGGACAATGAGCAGTTCTTC.

The rearrangement joins TRBV25-1 to TRBJ2-7; a weak D match, TRBD2 (5 bases). V was shortened by 4 bases and J by 4 bases, with 14 bases between the two germline ends. CDR1 MGHDK and CDR2 SYGVNS come from the germline V gene. The CDR3 is made up of 14 amino acids. The CDR3 region is CASSAPGIGYEQYF. CDR3 DNA sequence: TGTGCCAGCAGTGCCCCCGGGATAGGGTACGAGCAGTACTTC.

This clone was found once. This sequence joins TRBV27 and TRBJ1-1; no clear D gene. Per germline, CDR1 MNHEY and CDR2 SMNVEV (reference sequence). Trimming removed 8 bases at V and 1 base at J, with 11 bases between. The CDR3 totals 13 residues. CDR3 protein: CASLGLRNTEAFF. In DNA form, the CDR3 reads TGTGCCAGCCTTGGACTCCGGAACACTGAAGCTTTCTTT.